Below, 17 T cell receptor beta chains from the same sample are listed, as sequenced in a study of OX40 agonist ivuxolimab in advanced cancers. Produced via immunoSEQ multiplex PCR; TCRdb's table is partial and in-frame only. This table has about 58,000 clones, around nine tenths appearing once. Source: CD4+ or CD8+ T cells sorted from blood, taken in a trial of the OX40 agonist ivuxolimab. Every receptor here comes from an adult with an advanced solid tumor such as melanoma, head and neck, liver or kidney cancer.

This clone showed up just once. The rearrangement uses TRBV5-1 and TRBJ1-2; D is unresolved. CDR1 is SGHRS, CDR2 YFSETQ, per germline. This CDR3 region has 14 residues. V shed 4 bases and J shed 1 base, with 11 bases lying between them. The CDR3 sequence: CASSETGNNYGYTF. The CDR3 DNA is TGCGCCAGCAGCGAAACCGGTAATAACTATGGCTACACCTTC.

The rearrangement links TRBV2 to TRBJ2-3; maybe TRBD2 (6 bases). Per the germline V gene, CDR1 is SNHLY and CDR2 is FYNNEI. V dropped 4 bases and J dropped 0 bases, with 11 bases sitting between them. The CDR3 runs 15 residues. The CDR3 region has the DNA TGTGCCAGCAGTGTAGGAGGGACTAGCACAGATACGCAGTATTTT. Amino acid sequence: CASSVGGTSTDTQYF.

The chain recombines TRBV14 with TRBJ2-3; D gene uncertain. V was trimmed by 1 base and J by 5 bases, leaving 1 base between them. Germline V gene data show CDR1 as SGHDN and CDR2 as FVKESK. The length of the CDR3 is 11 residues. The CDR3 region has the DNA TGTGCCAGCAGCCAAGGAGATACGCAGTATTTT. Amino acid sequence: CASSQGDTQYF.

The gene calls are TRBV5-4 and TRBJ2-1; no definite D call. The CDR3 has 15 amino acids. The germline V and J ends were trimmed by 0 bases and 0 bases, with 7 bases remaining between them. The germline gives CDR1 SGHNT, CDR2 YYREEE (reference sequence). CDR3 protein: CASSLGLSSYNEQFF. CDR3 coding DNA: TGTGCCAGCAGCTTGGGACTTTCCTCCTACAATGAGCAGTTCTTC.

This chain uses TRBV7-6 with TRBJ2-1, with 9 bases fitting TRBD1. The CDR3 extends over 20 amino acids. V shed 1 base, J shed 1 base, and the junction held 14 bases outside the gene matches. The germline gives CDR1 SGHVS, CDR2 FNYEAQ. The CDR3 reads CASSLVPGTGLLGSYNEQFF. DNA of the CDR3: TGTGCCAGCAGCTTAGTACCCGGGACAGGGTTGCTAGGGTCCTACAATGAGCAGTTCTTC.

V gene TRBV5-6 combines with J gene TRBJ2-5, with D maybe TRBD1 (6 bases). Germline CDR1 is SGHDT and CDR2 is YYEEEE. This CDR3 has 13 residues. Trimming took off 4 bases at V and 6 bases at J, with 13 bases between the two ends. The CDR3 protein is CASSKETGKTQYF. CDR3 sequence (DNA): TGTGCCAGCAGCAAAGAAACAGGGAAGACCCAGTACTTC. Filled out from reference TRBV5-6 and TRBJ2-5, the complete variable domain reads DAGVTQSPTHLIKTRGQQVTLRCSPKSGHDTVSWYQQALGQGPQFIFQYYEEEERQRGNFPDRFSGHQFPNYSSELNVNALLLGDSALYLCASSKETGKTQYFGPGTRLLVL.

The V call is TRBV9, the J call TRBJ2-7, with D perhaps TRBD2 (5 bases). Trimming took 0 bases from V and 3 from J, leaving 10 bases between them. The germline gives CDR1 SGDLS, CDR2 YYNGEE. This CDR3 has 14 residues. The CDR3 is CASSVGLEGYEQYF. The DNA of the CDR3 is TGTGCCAGCAGCGTAGGGTTAGAGGGCTACGAGCAGTACTTC. Supplemented by reference TRBV9 and TRBJ2-7, the full variable domain reads DSGVTQTPKHLITATGQRVTLRCSPRSGDLSVYWYQQSLDQGLQFLIQYYNGEERAKGNILERFSAQQFPDLHSELNLSSLELGDSALYFCASSVGLEGYEQYFGPGTRLTVT.

The chain carries TRBV7-8 and TRBJ1-5; 9 bases align to TRBD1. This CDR3 spans 15 amino acids. Trimming took 5 bases from V and 3 from J; bases not matched to a gene: 5. Germline CDR1 reads SGHVS; CDR2 reads FQNEAQ. This chain's CDR3 is CASSPGTGFNQPQHF. The CDR3 DNA reads as TGTGCCAGCAGCCCCGGGACAGGGTTCAATCAGCCCCAGCATTTT.

This clone has just a few counts. The gene calls are TRBV5-1 and TRBJ2-4; D gene ambiguous. Germline loops: CDR1 SGHRS, CDR2 YFSETQ. V gave up 0 bases and J gave up 10 bases, with 11 bases separating them. The CDR3 length is 13 residues. The CDR3 spells CASSLGQNAIQYF. In nucleotides, the CDR3 is TGCGCCAGCAGCTTGGGGCAGAATGCAATTCAGTACTTC.

This clone was seen a single time. The rearrangement links TRBV23-1 to TRBJ2-7; no definite D call. TRBV23-1 is reported as an ORF; its role is uncertain. This CDR3 is 19 amino acids long. The ends were cut back, 0 bases at V and 0 bases at J, with 21 bases in the middle. In nucleotides, the CDR3 is TGCGCCAGCAGTCAATCTAAGGTTTCGGACGGCTTGAGCTCCTACGAGCAGTACTTC. It yields the protein CASSQSKVSDGLSSYEQYF.

This clone was counted only a few times. This chain uses TRBV7-9 with TRBJ2-7; D may be TRBD1 (6 bases). V was shortened by 3 bases and J by 0 bases, with 12 bases between the two germline ends. The CDR3 is 15 residues long. Germline V gene data show CDR1 as SEHNR and CDR2 as FQNEAQ (reference sequence). This chain's CDR3 is CASSFSTGNSYEQYF. DNA for the CDR3: TGTGCCAGCAGCTTCTCTACAGGGAACTCCTACGAGCAGTACTTC.

V gene TRBV28 combines with J gene TRBJ2-1; D is undetermined. The CDR3 length is 18 residues. Germline CDR1 and CDR2: MDHEN and SYDVKM. Trimming cost V 4 bases and J 8 bases, with 27 bases left between them. The CDR3 bases are TGTGCCAGCAGTTCCCCACCTCTCCGCCTACTACCCGAAGATGAGCAGTTCTTC. It is translated as CASSSPPLRLLPEDEQFF.

V is TRBV12-5 and J is TRBJ1-4, with unresolved D. The length of the CDR3 is 11 residues. Germline V lookup: CDR1 LGHNT, CDR2 FRNRAP. V was pared by 5 bases and J by 4 bases, with 2 bases between. The CDR3 nucleotides are TGTGCTAGTGGTATTAATGAAAAACTGTTTTTT. Its protein is CASGINEKLFF.

The chain couples TRBV5-6 to TRBJ1-4; D unresolved. V lost 6 bases and J 8 bases, leaving 17 bases between the germline ends. The CDR3 is 14 amino acids. In germline, CDR1 is SGHDT, CDR2 YYEEEE. The CDR3 DNA reads TGTGCCAGCACCACCGGGGAGGATGGCGAAAAACTGTTTTTT. It encodes CASTTGEDGEKLFF.

V usage is TRBV7-6 and J usage is TRBJ1-1; a weak D match, TRBD1 (5 bases). The V gene's germline CDR1 is SGHVS and CDR2 FNYEAQ. Trimming shortened V by 1 base and J by 5 bases, and 11 bases separated the two germline ends. The CDR3 length is 14 residues. CDR3 sequence: CASSLEGVRTEAFF. CDR3 nucleotide sequence: TGTGCCAGCAGCTTAGAAGGGGTGAGAACTGAAGCTTTCTTT.

The chain joins TRBV7-6 to TRBJ2-3, with D possibly called TRBD1 or TRBD2 (6 bases each). CDR3 length: 19 amino acids. In germline, CDR1 is SGHVS, CDR2 FNYEAQ. V gave up 5 bases and J gave up 1 base, with 25 bases separating them. In DNA, the CDR3 is TGTGCCAGCAGCACCGGACACTGGTTGGAGGGGGAACGCACAGATACGCAGTATTTT. Its protein product is CASSTGHWLEGERTDTQYF.

This clone was observed a few times. The rearrangement uses TRBV30 and TRBJ2-5, with D hard to call. Germline V lookup: CDR1 GTSNPN, CDR2 SVGIG (reference sequence). V lost 4 bases, J lost 5 bases, and 14 bases lay in between. This CDR3 has 13 amino acids. This CDR3 is CAWKPGLWETQYF. CDR3 bases: TGTGCCTGGAAACCGGGTCTCTGGGAGACCCAGTACTTC. Supplemented by reference TRBV30 and TRBJ2-5, the full variable domain reads SQTIHQWPATLVQPVGSPLSLECTVEGTSNPNLYWYRQAAGRGLQLLFYSVGIGQISSEVPQNLSASRPQDRQFILSSKKLLLSDSGFYLCAWKPGLWETQYFGPGTRLLVL.